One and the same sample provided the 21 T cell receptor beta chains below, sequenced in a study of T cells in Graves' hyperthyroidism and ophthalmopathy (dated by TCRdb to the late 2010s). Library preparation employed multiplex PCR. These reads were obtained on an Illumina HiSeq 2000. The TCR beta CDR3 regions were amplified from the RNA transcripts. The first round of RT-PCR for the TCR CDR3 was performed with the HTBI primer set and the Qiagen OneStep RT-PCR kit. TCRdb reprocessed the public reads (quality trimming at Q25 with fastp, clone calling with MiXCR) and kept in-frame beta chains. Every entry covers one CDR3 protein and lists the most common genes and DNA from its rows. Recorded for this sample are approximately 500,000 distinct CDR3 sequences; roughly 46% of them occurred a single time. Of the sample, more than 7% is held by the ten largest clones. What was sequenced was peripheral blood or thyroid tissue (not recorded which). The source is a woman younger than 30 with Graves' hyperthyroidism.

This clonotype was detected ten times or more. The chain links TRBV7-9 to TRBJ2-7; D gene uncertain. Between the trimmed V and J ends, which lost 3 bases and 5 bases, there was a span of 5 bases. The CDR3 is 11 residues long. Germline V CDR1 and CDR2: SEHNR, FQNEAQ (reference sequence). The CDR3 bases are TGTGCCAGCAGCTTCTCGAACGAGCAGTACTTC. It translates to CASSFSNEQYF.

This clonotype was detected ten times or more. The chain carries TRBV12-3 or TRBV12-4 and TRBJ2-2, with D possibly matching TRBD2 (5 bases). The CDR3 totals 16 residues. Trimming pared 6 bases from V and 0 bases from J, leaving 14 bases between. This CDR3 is CASSRRANTNTGELFF. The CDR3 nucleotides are TGTGCCAGCAGCCGGCGGGCCAACACGAACACCGGGGAGCTGTTTTTT.

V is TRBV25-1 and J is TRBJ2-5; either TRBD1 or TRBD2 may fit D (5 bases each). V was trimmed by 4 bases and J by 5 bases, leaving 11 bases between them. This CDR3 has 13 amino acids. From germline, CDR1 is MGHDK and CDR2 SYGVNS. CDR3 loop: CASSAGGDETQYF. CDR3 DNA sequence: TGTGCCAGCAGTGCTGGGGGAGACGAGACCCAGTACTTC.

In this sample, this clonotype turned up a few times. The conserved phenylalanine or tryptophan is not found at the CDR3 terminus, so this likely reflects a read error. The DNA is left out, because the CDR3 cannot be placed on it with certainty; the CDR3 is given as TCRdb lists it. CDR3 residues: CASSLAGS. V gene TRBV5-1 combines with J gene TRBJ2-7. The CDR3 is 8 residues long, ends included. The V gene's germline CDR1 is SGHRS and CDR2 YFSETQ.

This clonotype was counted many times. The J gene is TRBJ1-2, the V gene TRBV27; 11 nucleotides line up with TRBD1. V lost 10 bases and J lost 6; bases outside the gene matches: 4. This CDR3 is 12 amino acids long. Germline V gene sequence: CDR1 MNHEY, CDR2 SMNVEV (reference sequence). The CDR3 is CATGTGGHGYTF. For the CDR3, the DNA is TGTGCCACCGGGACAGGGGGTCATGGCTACACCTTC.

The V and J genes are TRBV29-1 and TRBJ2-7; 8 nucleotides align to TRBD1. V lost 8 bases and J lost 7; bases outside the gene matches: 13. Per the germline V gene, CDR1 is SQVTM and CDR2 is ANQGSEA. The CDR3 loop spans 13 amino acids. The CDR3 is CSPEQGGLEEQYF. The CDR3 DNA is TGCAGCCCCGAACAGGGGGGCCTAGAGGAGCAGTACTTC.

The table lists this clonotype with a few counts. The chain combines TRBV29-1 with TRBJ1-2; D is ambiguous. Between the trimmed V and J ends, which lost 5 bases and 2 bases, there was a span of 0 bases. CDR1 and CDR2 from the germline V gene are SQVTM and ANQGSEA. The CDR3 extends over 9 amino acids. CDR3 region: CSVNYGYTF. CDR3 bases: TGCAGCGTTAACTATGGCTACACCTTC.

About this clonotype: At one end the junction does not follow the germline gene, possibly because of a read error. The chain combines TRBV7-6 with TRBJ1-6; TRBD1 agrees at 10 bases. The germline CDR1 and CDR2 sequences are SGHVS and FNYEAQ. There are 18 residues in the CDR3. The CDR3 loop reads CASSLTGTGVFDNSPLHF. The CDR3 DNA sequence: TGCGCCAGCAGCCTCACCGGGACAGGGGTCTTTGATAATTCACCCCTCCACTTT.

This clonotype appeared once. CDR3: CASSSLGGEVDFEAFF. CDR3 nucleotide sequence: TGTGCCAGCAGTTCGCTTGGCGGGGAGGTGGACTTTGAAGCTTTCTTT. The chain joins TRBV5-5 to TRBJ1-1; D remains ambiguous. Germline loops: CDR1 SGHKS, CDR2 YYEKEE (reference sequence). The V gene lost 5 bases and the J gene lost 7 bases, with 24 bases spanning the gap. The CDR3 sequence is 16 residues long. The full variable domain, in which reference TRBV5-5 and TRBJ1-1 provide the parts outside the CDR3, is DAGVTQSPTHLIKTRGQQVTLRCSPISGHKSVSWYQQVLGQGPQFIFQYYEKEERGRGNFPDRFSARQFPNYSSELNVNALLLGDSALYLCASSSLGGEVDFEAFFGQGTRLTVV.

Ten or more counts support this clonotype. CDR3: CATTISFREAFF. The CDR3 bases are TGTGCCACCACGATAAGCTTTCGTGAAGCTTTCTTT. V usage is TRBV6-1 and J usage is TRBJ1-1; the D is unclear. The V gene lost 10 bases and the J gene lost 7 bases, with 16 bases spanning the gap. CDR3 size: 12 residues. Germline V gene sequence: CDR1 MNHNS, CDR2 SASEGT.

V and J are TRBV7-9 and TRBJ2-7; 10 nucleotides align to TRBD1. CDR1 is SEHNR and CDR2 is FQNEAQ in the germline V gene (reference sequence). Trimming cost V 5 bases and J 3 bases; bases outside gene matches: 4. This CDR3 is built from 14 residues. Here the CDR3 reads CASSRDRGIYEQYF. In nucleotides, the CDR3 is TGTGCCAGCAGCCGGGACAGGGGTATCTACGAGCAGTACTTC.

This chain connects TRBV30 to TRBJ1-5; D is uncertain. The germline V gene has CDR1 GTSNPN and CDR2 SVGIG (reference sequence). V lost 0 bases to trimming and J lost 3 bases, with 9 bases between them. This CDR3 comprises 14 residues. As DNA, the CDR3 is TGTGCCTGGAGTGTACCCAGGACCAATCAGCCCCAGCATTTT. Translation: CAWSVPRTNQPQHF.

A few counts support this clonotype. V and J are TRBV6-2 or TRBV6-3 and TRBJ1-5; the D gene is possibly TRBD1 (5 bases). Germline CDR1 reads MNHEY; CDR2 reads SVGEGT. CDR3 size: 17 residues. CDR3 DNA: TGTGCTAGGGGCGGAGGGGCAGTTGCATATAGCAATCAGCCCCAGCATTTT. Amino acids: CARGGGAVAYSNQPQHF.

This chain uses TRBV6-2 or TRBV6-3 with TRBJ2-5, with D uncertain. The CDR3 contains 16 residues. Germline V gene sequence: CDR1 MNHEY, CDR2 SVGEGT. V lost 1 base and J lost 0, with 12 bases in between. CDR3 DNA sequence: TGTGCCAGCAGTTACTGGCAGGCCGAGTACCAAGAGACCCAGTACTTC. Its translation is CASSYWQAEYQETQYF.

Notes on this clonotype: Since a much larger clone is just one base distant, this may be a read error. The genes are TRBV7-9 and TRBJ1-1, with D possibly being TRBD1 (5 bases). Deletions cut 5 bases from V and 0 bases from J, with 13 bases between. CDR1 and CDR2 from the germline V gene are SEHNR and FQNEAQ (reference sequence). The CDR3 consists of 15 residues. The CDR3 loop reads CASSRGGTVNTEAFF. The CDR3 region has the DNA TGTGCCAGCAGCCGAGGCGGGACGGTGAACACTGAAGCTTTCTTT.

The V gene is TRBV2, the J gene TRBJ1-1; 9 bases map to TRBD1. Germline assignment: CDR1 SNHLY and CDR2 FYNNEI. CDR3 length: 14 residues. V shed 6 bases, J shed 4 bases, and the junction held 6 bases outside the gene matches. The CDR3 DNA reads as TGTGCCAGCAGGGAGGGACAGGGTGTCACTGAAGCTTTCTTT. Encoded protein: CASREGQGVTEAFF.

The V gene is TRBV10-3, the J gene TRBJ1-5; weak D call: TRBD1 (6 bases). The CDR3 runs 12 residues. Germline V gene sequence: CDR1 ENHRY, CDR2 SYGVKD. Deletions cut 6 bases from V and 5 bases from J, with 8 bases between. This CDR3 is CAIRDRYQPQHF. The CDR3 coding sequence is TGTGCCATCAGGGACAGATATCAGCCCCAGCATTTT.

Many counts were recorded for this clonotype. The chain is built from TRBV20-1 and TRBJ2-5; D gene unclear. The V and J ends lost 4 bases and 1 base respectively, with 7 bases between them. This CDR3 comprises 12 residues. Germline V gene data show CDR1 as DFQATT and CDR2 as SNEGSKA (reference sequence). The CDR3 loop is CSAKGSQETQYF. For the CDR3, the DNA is TGCAGTGCTAAAGGGTCCCAAGAGACCCAGTACTTC.

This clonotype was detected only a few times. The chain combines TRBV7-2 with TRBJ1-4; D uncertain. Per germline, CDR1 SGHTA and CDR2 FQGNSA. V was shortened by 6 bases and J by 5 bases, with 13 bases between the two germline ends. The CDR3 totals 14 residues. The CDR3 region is CASSWTEFNEKLFF. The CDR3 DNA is TGTGCCAGCAGTTGGACCGAGTTCAATGAAAAACTGTTTTTT.

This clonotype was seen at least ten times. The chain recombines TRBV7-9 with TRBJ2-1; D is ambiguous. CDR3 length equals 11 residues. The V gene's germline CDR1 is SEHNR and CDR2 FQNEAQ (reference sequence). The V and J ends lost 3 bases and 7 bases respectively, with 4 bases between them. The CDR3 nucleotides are TGTGCCAGCAGCTTGGCGAATGAGCAGTTCTTC. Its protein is CASSLANEQFF.

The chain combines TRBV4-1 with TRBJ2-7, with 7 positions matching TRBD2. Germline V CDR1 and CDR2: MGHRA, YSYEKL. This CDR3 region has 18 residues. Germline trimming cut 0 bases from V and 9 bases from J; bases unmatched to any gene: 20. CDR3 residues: CASSQDQGPGLLISAQYF. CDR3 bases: TGCGCCAGCAGCCAAGATCAAGGTCCGGGACTACTTATTTCGGCGCAGTACTTC.